The next 25 T cell receptor beta chains were all read from a single sample in a study of T cell repertoires in cytomegalovirus infection. TCRdb re-called the reads through MiXCR, storing one row per CDR3 protein. The table shows fewer than 550,000 distinct CDR3 sequences, with approximately 31% occurring only once. Sequencing was performed on PBMCs. The receptor source for this set is a human donor in good health (CMV status not recorded). Some clones in this sample may be carry-over from other donors' samples.

This clonotype was seen a handful of times. This chain links TRBV28 with TRBJ2-7, with D maybe TRBD2 (5 bases). With 4 bases removed from V and 1 base from J, the gap between germline ends came to 17 bases. Germline assignment: CDR1 MDHEN and CDR2 SYDVKM. This CDR3 spans 16 amino acids. CDR3 loop: CASSSRGSALSYEQYF. The CDR3 region has the DNA TGTGCCAGCAGTTCTCGGGGTTCGGCCTTATCCTACGAGCAGTACTTC. The full variable domain, its missing parts supplied by reference TRBV28 and TRBJ2-7, is DVKVTQSSRYLVKRTGEKVFLECVQDMDHENMFWYRQDPGLGLRLIYFSYDVKMKEKGDIPEGYSVSREKKERFSLILESASTNQTSMYLCASSSRGSALSYEQYFGPGTRLTVT.

This clonotype turned up a few times. In DNA, the CDR3 is TGTGCCAGCAGCTTAGCTCAGGGCCGGGATACGCAGTATTTT. It specifies CASSLAQGRDTQYF. The genes are TRBV7-9 and TRBJ2-3, with TRBD1 as a possible D gene (5 bases). V shed 0 bases and J shed 6 bases, with 10 bases lying between them. Germline-derived CDR1 and CDR2 are SEHNR and FQNEAQ (reference sequence). The CDR3 is made up of 14 amino acids. The full variable domain, in which reference TRBV7-9 and TRBJ2-3 provide the parts outside the CDR3, is DTGVSQNPRHKITKRGQNVTFRCDPISEHNRLYWYRQTLGQGPEFLTYFQNEAQLEKSRLLSDRFSAERPKGSFSTLEIQRTEQGDSAMYLCASSLAQGRDTQYFGPGTRLTVL.

Note on this clonotype: Germline and junction disagree at one end, which may indicate a read error. The V gene is TRBV7-9, the J gene TRBJ2-7, with a weak D call TRBD1 (5 bases). The CDR3 totals 13 residues. Looked up from germline, CDR1 is SEHNR and CDR2 is FQNEAQ (reference sequence). CDR3 DNA: TGTGCCAGCAGCTTCCAGGGTTTCTACGAGCAGTCCTTC. Amino acids: CASSFQGFYEQSF.

This chain joins TRBV6-2 or TRBV6-3 and TRBJ2-5, with D perhaps given as TRBD1 or TRBD2 (5 bases each). The CDR3 is made up of 13 amino acids. Germline assignment: CDR1 MNHEY and CDR2 SVGEGT. V was shortened by 7 bases and J by 7 bases, with 16 bases between the two germline ends. CDR3 residues: CASTSRGKGTQYF. CDR3 nucleotides: TGTGCCAGCACTTCGAGGGGCAAAGGGACCCAGTACTTC.

This clonotype was counted between two and nine times. The rearrangement uses TRBV11-2 and TRBJ1-2; 8 bases match TRBD1. This CDR3 has 12 amino acids. Trimming removed 10 bases from V and 5 bases from J; junction bases left unmatched: 6. Germline-derived CDR1 and CDR2 are SGHAT and FQNNGV. The CDR3 coding sequence is TGTGCCATCCGATGGACAGGGTATGGCTACACCTTC. It specifies CAIRWTGYGYTF.

The V call is TRBV6-1, the J call TRBJ1-2, with a possible D match to TRBD1 (6 bases). The CDR3 contains 16 residues. The germline V gene has CDR1 MNHNS and CDR2 SASEGT. The V and J ends lost 2 bases and 6 bases respectively, with 19 bases between them. The CDR3 DNA reads TGTGCCAGCAGTGAAAGTCGGTACAGGGAAAGAGATGGCTACACCTTC. Protein sequence: CASSESRYRERDGYTF.

The CDR3 coding sequence is TGTGCCAGCAGCTTAGTAGCGCTAGCGGGGGGGGGCACAGATACGCAGTATTTT. Translated, it gives CASSLVALAGGGTDTQYF. V is TRBV7-2 and J is TRBJ2-3, with 12 positions matching TRBD2. J gave up 1 base and V 1 base, and 6 bases lay outside the gene matches. This CDR3 region has 18 residues. Germline values: CDR1 SGHTA, CDR2 FQGNSA.

This clonotype was picked up many times. The chain joins TRBV7-2 to TRBJ2-3; 7 bases align to TRBD1. V trimming: 5 bases; J trimming: 0 bases; junction bases outside the gene matches: 11. Germline-derived CDR1 and CDR2 are SGHTA and FQGNSA. This CDR3 is built from 17 residues. The CDR3 protein is CASSPWTGRSSTDTQYF. The DNA of the CDR3 is TGTGCCAGCAGCCCGTGGACAGGACGATCTAGCACAGATACGCAGTATTTT.

This sequence joins TRBV29-1 and TRBJ2-5, with 8 nucleotides matching TRBD1. The CDR3 contains 20 residues. Germline lookup yields CDR1 SQVTM and CDR2 ANQGSEA. With 8 bases clipped from V and 3 bases from J, the junction kept 29 bases outside the gene matches. CDR3 DNA sequence: TGCAGCCCTCCCAAAGGTACTCGGACAGGGTTATACACCCCCGAAGAGACCCAGTACTTC. As protein: CSPPKGTRTGLYTPEETQYF. The variable domain in full, with the rest retrieved from reference TRBV29-1 and TRBJ2-5, is SAVISQKPSRDICQRGTSLTIQCQVDSQVTMMFWYRQQPGQSLTLIATANQGSEATYESGFVIDKFPISRPNLTFSTLTVSNMSPEDSSIYLCSPPKGTRTGLYTPEETQYFGPGTRLLVL.

This chain uses TRBV29-1 with TRBJ1-2, with D possibly being TRBD1 (6 bases). V dropped 7 bases and J dropped 7 bases, with 16 bases sitting between them. The CDR3 runs 12 residues. Germline CDR1 reads SQVTM; CDR2 reads ANQGSEA. The CDR3 is CSAPRGAGGYTF. In DNA, the CDR3 is TGCAGCGCCCCCAGGGGCGCGGGTGGCTACACCTTC.

V and J are TRBV2 and TRBJ1-2, with D unresolved. Trimming removed 1 base at V and 0 bases at J, with 6 bases between. This CDR3 has 14 residues. Germline V CDR1 and CDR2: SNHLY, FYNNEI. Here the CDR3 reads CASSEESANYGYTF. In DNA, the CDR3 is TGTGCCAGCAGTGAAGAGTCAGCTAACTATGGCTACACCTTC.

This clonotype has just a few counts. The V and J genes are TRBV11-2 and TRBJ2-7; TRBD1 matches at 7 bases. Trimming at V came to 5 bases and at J to 3 bases, leaving 7 bases not matched to a gene. CDR1 is SGHAT, CDR2 FQNNGV, per germline. The CDR3 runs 14 residues. The CDR3: CASSPRDRNYEQYF. The CDR3 nucleotides read TGTGCCAGCAGCCCCCGGGACAGAAACTACGAGCAGTACTTC.

The J gene is TRBJ2-3, the V gene TRBV7-9, with 11 bases that match TRBD2. The V gene's germline CDR1 is SEHNR and CDR2 FQNEAQ (reference sequence). There are 17 residues in the CDR3. Trimming cost V 5 bases and J 3 bases; bases outside gene matches: 10. This CDR3 is CASSPFGASGGTDTQYF. The CDR3 coding sequence is TGTGCCAGCAGCCCATTCGGGGCTAGCGGGGGGACAGATACGCAGTATTTT.

The chain is built from TRBV4-3 and TRBJ1-5, with 8 bases aligning to TRBD1. The V segment lost 1 base and the J segment 11 bases; nucleotides outside the gene matches: 7. Germline lookup yields CDR1 LGHNA and CDR2 YSLEER. This CDR3 comprises 14 residues. The CDR3 here is CASSQGTGPEAQHF. Here the CDR3 DNA reads TGCGCCAGCAGCCAAGGGACAGGGCCCGAGGCCCAGCATTTT.

This clonotype was detected only a few times. CDR3 residues: CASSLKSLYIYGYTF. In DNA form, the CDR3 reads TGTGCCAGCAGCTTAAAGTCCCTATATATCTATGGCTACACCTTC. The rearrangement uses TRBV7-2 and TRBJ1-2, with D unclear. The length of the CDR3 is 15 residues. Germline V lookup: CDR1 SGHTA, CDR2 FQGNSA. V lost 2 bases and J 4 bases, leaving 14 bases between the germline ends.

This clonotype was picked up a small number of times. This chain connects TRBV7-2 to TRBJ2-7; D is unresolved. V lost 5 bases and J 4 bases, leaving 18 bases between the germline ends. The CDR3 sequence is 15 residues long. The V gene's germline CDR1 is SGHTA and CDR2 FQGNSA. As DNA, the CDR3 is TGTGCCAGCAGCCCCTGGTCGCCGGACGATTACGAGCAGTACTTC. Protein: CASSPWSPDDYEQYF.

This clonotype came up many times. The chain uses TRBV7-8 and TRBJ1-2; the D is unclear. The CDR3 runs 17 residues. V was pared by 3 bases and J by 4 bases, with 21 bases between. Germline CDR1 SGHVS, CDR2 FQNEAQ. The chain's CDR3 is CASSFLPRTLVGYGYTF. As DNA, the CDR3 is TGTGCCAGCAGCTTCCTCCCTCGGACGTTAGTGGGCTATGGCTACACCTTC.

The chain uses TRBV29-1 and TRBJ1-2; no definite D call. This CDR3 spans 11 amino acids. The V end was cut by 6 bases, the J end by 7 bases, with 12 bases between. Germline-derived CDR1 and CDR2 are SQVTM and ANQGSEA. The CDR3 coding sequence is TGCAGCGTGGACTCTGCAGCTGGCTACACCTTC. Translated: CSVDSAAGYTF.

V gene TRBV6-1 combines with J gene TRBJ2-7; D is perhaps TRBD1 (6 bases). There are 12 residues in the CDR3. V was pared by 6 bases and J by 6 bases, with 12 bases between. In germline, CDR1 is MNHNS, CDR2 SASEGT. CDR3 sequence reads: CASRQGTSEQYF. The CDR3 nucleotides read TGTGCCAGCAGACAGGGCACTAGCGAGCAGTACTTC.

The rearrangement joins TRBV12-3 or TRBV12-4 to TRBJ1-5; weak D call: TRBD1 (5 bases). The CDR3 spans 14 residues. V was shortened by 6 bases and J by 9 bases, with 18 bases between the two germline ends. CDR3 amino acids: CASSPGTALGPQHF. The CDR3 nucleotides are TGTGCCAGCAGCCCCGGGACCGCCCTGGGGCCCCAGCATTTT.

This chain links TRBV5-1 with TRBJ1-2; D is unclear. CDR3 size: 12 residues. Germline CDR1 reads SGHRS; CDR2 reads YFSETQ. V dropped 0 bases and J dropped 8 bases, with 8 bases sitting between them. The CDR3 nucleotides are TGCGCCAGCAGCTTGGCCTCAAACGGCTACACCTTC. Amino acid sequence: CASSLASNGYTF. The full variable domain, with the rest looked up from reference TRBV5-1 and TRBJ1-2, is KAGVTQTPRYLIKTRGQQVTLSCSPISGHRSVSWYQQTPGQGLQFLFEYFSETQRNKGNFPGRFSGRQFSNSRSEMNVSTLELGDSALYLCASSLASNGYTFGSGTRLTVV.

This clonotype was found a few times. The rearrangement joins TRBV5-1 to TRBJ1-1; 9 nucleotides align to TRBD1. This CDR3 has 16 amino acids. CDR1 SGHRS and CDR2 YFSETQ come from the germline V gene. V dropped 3 bases and J dropped 1; count of bases not matched to a gene: 7. Written as DNA, the CDR3 is TGCGCCAGCAGCTCAAGGGACAGGGTGCGGAACACTGAAGCTTTCTTT. This gives the protein CASSSRDRVRNTEAFF.

The chain carries TRBV6-2 or TRBV6-3 and TRBJ2-1; D ambiguous. In germline, CDR1 is MNHEY, CDR2 SVGEGT. The CDR3 contains 14 residues. V dropped 3 bases and J dropped 7 bases, with 13 bases sitting between them. For the CDR3, the DNA is TGTGCCAGCAGTTATCACTCCTCCAAGAATGAGCAGTTCTTC. This codes for CASSYHSSKNEQFF.

This clonotype has a count of ten or more. The chain combines TRBV6-1 with TRBJ2-1, with 9 bases fitting TRBD2. The CDR3 has 16 residues. With 4 bases clipped from V and 2 bases from J, the junction kept 6 bases outside the gene matches. The germline CDR1 and CDR2 sequences are MNHNS and SASEGT. The CDR3 protein is CASSVSGGGAYNEQFF. CDR3 coding DNA: TGTGCCAGCAGTGTGTCTGGCGGGGGGGCCTACAATGAGCAGTTCTTC.

This clonotype appeared a few times. This chain joins TRBV7-2 and TRBJ1-2; D is uncertain. CDR3 size: 13 residues. Germline V gene sequence: CDR1 SGHTA, CDR2 FQGNSA. Trimming removed 1 base from V and 8 bases from J, with 11 bases in between. The CDR3 is CASSLEVRLGYTF. The CDR3 region has the DNA TGTGCCAGCAGCTTAGAGGTTCGCTTGGGCTACACCTTC.